The 13 T cell receptor beta chains below all came from one sample that was sequenced in a study of shared clonotypes between healthy human individuals. Some clones are missing from TCRdb's copy, which holds only in-frame ones; the method was immunoSEQ multiplex PCR. The data show about 1 million clones, roughly 75% seen once. The sequenced sample consisted of memory CD4+ T cells sorted from blood. The subset is: CD45RA-negative fraction. These receptor sequences come from a young man in good health.

The rearrangement uses TRBV7-2 and TRBJ2-3, with D maybe TRBD2 (5 bases). V was pared by 1 base and J by 3 bases, with 17 bases between. Germline V gives CDR1 SGHTA, CDR2 FQGNSA. The CDR3 totals 17 residues. This chain's CDR3 is CASSLGVRVLVTDTQYF. The CDR3 DNA follows: TGTGCCAGCAGCTTAGGAGTTCGAGTACTAGTTACAGATACGCAGTATTTT.

The rearrangement links TRBV7-2 to TRBJ2-7, with unresolved D. The CDR3 covers 13 residues. Germline V gene data show CDR1 as SGHTA and CDR2 as FQGNSA. V lost 4 bases and J lost 0, with 7 bases in between. This chain's CDR3 is CASSSIFSYEQYF. The CDR3 nucleotides read TGTGCCAGCAGCTCCATATTCTCCTACGAGCAGTACTTC.

The rearrangement uses TRBV18 and TRBJ2-6; D call uncertain. Germline V gene lookup returns CDR1 KGHSH and CDR2 LQKENI. The CDR3 consists of 16 residues. The germline V and J ends were trimmed by 0 bases and 2 bases, with 8 bases remaining between them. This CDR3 reads CASSPPALTGANVLTF. The CDR3 DNA sequence: TGTGCCAGCTCACCACCAGCCCTCACTGGGGCCAACGTCCTGACTTTC.

This clone was recorded only once. The rearrangement joins TRBV6-5 to TRBJ2-1; D may be TRBD1 or TRBD2 (5 bases each). The CDR3 contains 12 residues. Trimming took off 4 bases at V and 12 bases at J, with 13 bases between the two ends. Germline V CDR1 and CDR2: MNHEY, SVGAGI. The DNA for the CDR3 is TGTGCCAGCAGTTCAGTTGGGGACGCGCAGTTCTTC. Translation gives CASSSVGDAQFF.

This chain connects TRBV2 to TRBJ2-3; D remains unclear. V lost 6 bases to trimming and J lost 4 bases, with 14 bases between them. The CDR3 has 14 residues. Germline loops: CDR1 SNHLY, CDR2 FYNNEI. For the CDR3, the DNA is TGTGCCAGCAGCCCAAAGCGTTTAGCAGATACGCAGTATTTT. Translated, it gives CASSPKRLADTQYF.

This rearrangement joins TRBV11-3 to TRBJ2-2; 11 nucleotides agree with TRBD2. Germline-derived CDR1 and CDR2 are SGHNT and YENEEA. With 0 bases clipped from V and 5 bases from J, the junction kept 11 bases outside the gene matches. This CDR3 has 19 amino acids. The CDR3 reads CASSLDSLAGGPRTGELFF. CDR3 bases: TGTGCCAGCAGCTTAGATTCGCTAGCGGGGGGACCGAGGACCGGGGAGCTGTTTTTT. The full variable domain, in which reference TRBV11-3 and TRBJ2-2 provide the parts outside the CDR3, is EAGVVQSPRYKIIEKKQPVAFWCNPISGHNTLYWYLQNLGQGPELLIRYENEEAVDDSQLPKDRFSAERLKGVDSTLKIQPAELGDSAVYLCASSLDSLAGGPRTGELFFGEGSRLTVL.

Worth noting for this clone: Other DNA sequences in the same sample also yield this CDR3. The rearrangement uses TRBV5-1 and TRBJ2-5; TRBD2 matches at 7 bases. This CDR3 is built from 13 residues. The V and J ends lost 4 bases and 2 bases, in that order; junction bases with no gene match: 2. The germline gives CDR1 SGHRS, CDR2 YFSETQ. The CDR3 DNA reads as TGCGCCAGCAGCCGGACTAGTCAAGAGACCCAGTACTTC. It encodes CASSRTSQETQYF.

J is TRBJ1-2 and V is TRBV9, with a weak D call TRBD1 (5 bases). V was shortened by 2 bases and J by 5 bases, with 10 bases between the two germline ends. CDR3 length: 13 residues. Looked up from germline, CDR1 is SGDLS and CDR2 is YYNGEE. The CDR3 sequence is CASSVGDGYGYTF. In DNA form, the CDR3 reads TGTGCCAGCAGCGTGGGGGATGGATATGGCTACACCTTC. Variable domain in full (rest from reference TRBV9 and TRBJ1-2): DSGVTQTPKHLITATGQRVTLRCSPRSGDLSVYWYQQSLDQGLQFLIQYYNGEERAKGNILERFSAQQFPDLHSELNLSSLELGDSALYFCASSVGDGYGYTFGSGTRLTVV.

This clone was seen a few times. The genes are TRBV6-5 and TRBJ1-2, with 9 bases matching TRBD1. Looked up from germline, CDR1 is MNHEY and CDR2 is SVGAGI. The CDR3 spans 14 residues. With V trimmed by 7 bases and J by 2 bases, 5 bases remained unmatched. The CDR3 sequence: CASKMGQGNYGYTF. CDR3 DNA sequence: TGTGCCAGCAAAATGGGACAGGGCAACTATGGCTACACCTTC.

A remark on this clone: Because the CDR3's place on the DNA is in doubt, the DNA is left out and the CDR3 is given as listed by TCRdb. The gene calls are TRBV29-1 and TRBJ1-2; TRBD1, the table's D call, was not compared with the DNA. Inclusive of both ends, the CDR3 amounts to 11 amino acids. Germline V gene data show CDR1 as SQVTM and CDR2 as ANQGSEA. The CDR3 region is CSASWGQGSTF.

The genes are TRBV7-2 and TRBJ2-2; 7 bases fit TRBD2. The CDR3 spans 16 residues. Germline CDR1 SGHTA, CDR2 FQGNSA. J was trimmed by 4 bases and V by 0 bases; bases with no gene match: 5. As DNA, the CDR3 is TGTGCCAGCAGCTTAGCCCCGGGACTAACCACCGGGGAGCTGTTTTTT. It specifies CASSLAPGLTTGELFF.

V is TRBV5-6 and J is TRBJ2-7; D not certain. CDR1 and CDR2 (germline): SGHDT, YYEEEE. The V gene lost 0 bases and the J gene lost 2 bases, with 6 bases spanning the gap. CDR3 length: 13 amino acids. The CDR3 sequence is CASSLVPTYEQYF. The CDR3 DNA reads as TGTGCCAGCAGCTTGGTACCAACCTACGAGCAGTACTTC.

The CDR3 protein is CASRHFEGGKLFF. The CDR3 DNA reads as TGCGCCAGCAGACATTTCGAGGGTGGAAAACTGTTTTTT. The chain is built from TRBV4-1 and TRBJ1-4; D uncertain. Trimming removed 6 bases from V and 10 bases from J, with 15 bases in between. The V gene's germline CDR1 is MGHRA and CDR2 YSYEKL. The CDR3 runs to 13 residues.